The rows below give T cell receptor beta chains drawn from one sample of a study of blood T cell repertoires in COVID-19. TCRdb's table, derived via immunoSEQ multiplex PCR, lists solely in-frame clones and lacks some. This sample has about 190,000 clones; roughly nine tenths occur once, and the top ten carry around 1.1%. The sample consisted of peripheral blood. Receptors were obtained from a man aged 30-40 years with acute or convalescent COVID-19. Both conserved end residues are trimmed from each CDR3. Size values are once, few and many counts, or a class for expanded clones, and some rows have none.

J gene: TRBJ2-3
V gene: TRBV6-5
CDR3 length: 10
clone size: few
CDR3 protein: ASRATTYTQY

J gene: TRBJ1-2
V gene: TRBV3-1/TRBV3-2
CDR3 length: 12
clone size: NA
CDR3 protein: ASSQDPGAYGYT

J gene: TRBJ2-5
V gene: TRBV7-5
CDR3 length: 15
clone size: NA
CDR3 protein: ARSSRQREKGCETQY

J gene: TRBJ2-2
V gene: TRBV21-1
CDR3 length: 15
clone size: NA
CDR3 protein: AGRDRGKVENTGELF

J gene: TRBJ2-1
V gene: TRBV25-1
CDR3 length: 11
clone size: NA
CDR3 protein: ASSTGPIDEQF

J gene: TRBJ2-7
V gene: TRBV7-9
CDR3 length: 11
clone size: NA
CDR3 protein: ASSLAGVYEQY

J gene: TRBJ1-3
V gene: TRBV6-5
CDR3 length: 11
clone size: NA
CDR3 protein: ATKQGAGNTIY

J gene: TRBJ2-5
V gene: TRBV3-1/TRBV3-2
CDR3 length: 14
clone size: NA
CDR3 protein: ASSQEGTGDQETQY

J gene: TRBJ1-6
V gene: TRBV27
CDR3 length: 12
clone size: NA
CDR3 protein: ASSFDRLNSPLH

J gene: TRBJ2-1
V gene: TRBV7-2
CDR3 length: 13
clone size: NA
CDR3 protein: ASSLTRLGVSEQF

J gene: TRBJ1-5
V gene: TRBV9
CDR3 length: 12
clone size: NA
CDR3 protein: ASSPGQGSQPQH

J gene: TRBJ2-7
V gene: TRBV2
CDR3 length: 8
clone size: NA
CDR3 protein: ASSLYEQY

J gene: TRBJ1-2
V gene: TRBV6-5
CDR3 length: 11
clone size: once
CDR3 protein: ASRTGGFYGYT

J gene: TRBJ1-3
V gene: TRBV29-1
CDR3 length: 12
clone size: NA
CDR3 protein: SVPDRFSGNTIY

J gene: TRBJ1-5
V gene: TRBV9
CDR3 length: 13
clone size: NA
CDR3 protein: ASSVEGGRGQPQH

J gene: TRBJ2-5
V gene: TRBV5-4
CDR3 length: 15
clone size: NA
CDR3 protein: ASSYKLAGGPQETQY

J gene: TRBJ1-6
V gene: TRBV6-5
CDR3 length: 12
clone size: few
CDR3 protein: ASTPGQGWSPLH

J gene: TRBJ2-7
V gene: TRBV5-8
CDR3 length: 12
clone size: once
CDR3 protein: ASSVTGGVGEQY

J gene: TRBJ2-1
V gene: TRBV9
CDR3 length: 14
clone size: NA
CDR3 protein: ASSVYPGDSYNEQF

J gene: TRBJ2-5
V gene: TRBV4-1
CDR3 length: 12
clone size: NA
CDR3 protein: ASSLAGYQETQY

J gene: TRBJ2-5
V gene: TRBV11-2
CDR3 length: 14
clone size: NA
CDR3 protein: ASSLVAGGRQETQY

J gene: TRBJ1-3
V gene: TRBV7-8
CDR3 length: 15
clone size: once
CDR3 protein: ASSLGAHQSPGNTIY

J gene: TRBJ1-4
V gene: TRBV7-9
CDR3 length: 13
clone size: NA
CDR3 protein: ASSFQGRGTEKLF

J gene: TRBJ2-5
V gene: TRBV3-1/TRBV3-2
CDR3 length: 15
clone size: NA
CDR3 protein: ASSRLLAGGRGETQY

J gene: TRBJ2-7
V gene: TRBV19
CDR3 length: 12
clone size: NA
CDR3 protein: ASSISGGPYEQY

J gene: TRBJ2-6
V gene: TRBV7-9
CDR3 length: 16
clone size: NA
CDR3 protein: ATPLRDRGMGGANVLT

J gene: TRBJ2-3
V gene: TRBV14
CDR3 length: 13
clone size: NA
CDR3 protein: ASSQGIRGGDTQY

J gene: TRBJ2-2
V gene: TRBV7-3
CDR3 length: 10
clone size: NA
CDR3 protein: ASSTGPGELF

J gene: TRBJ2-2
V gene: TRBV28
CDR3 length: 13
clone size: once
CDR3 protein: ASRGTSGYTGELF

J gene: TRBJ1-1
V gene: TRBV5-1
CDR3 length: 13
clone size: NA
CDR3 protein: ASSLHGGVNTEAF

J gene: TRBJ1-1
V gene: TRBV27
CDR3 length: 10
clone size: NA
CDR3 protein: ASRTGLTEAF

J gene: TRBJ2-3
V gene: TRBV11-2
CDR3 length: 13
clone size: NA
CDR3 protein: ASSPLRGSTDTQY

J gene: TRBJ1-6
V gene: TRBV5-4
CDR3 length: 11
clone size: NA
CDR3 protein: ASSYRTDSPLH

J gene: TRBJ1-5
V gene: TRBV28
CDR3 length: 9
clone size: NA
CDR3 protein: ASSSLQPQH

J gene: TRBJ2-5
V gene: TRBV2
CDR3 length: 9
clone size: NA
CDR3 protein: ARDNQETQY

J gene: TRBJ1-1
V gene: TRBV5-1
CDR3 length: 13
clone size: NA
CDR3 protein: ASRQQDLVGTEAF

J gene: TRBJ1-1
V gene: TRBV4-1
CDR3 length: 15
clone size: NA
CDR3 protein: ASSQDSGTGFSTEAF

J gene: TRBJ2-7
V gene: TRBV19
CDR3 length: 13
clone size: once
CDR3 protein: ASRRTGTGDYEQY

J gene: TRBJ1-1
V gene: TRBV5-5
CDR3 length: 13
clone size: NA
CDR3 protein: ASSQWGGANTEAF

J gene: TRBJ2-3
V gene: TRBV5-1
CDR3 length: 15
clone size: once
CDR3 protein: ASSRGTSGASTDTQY

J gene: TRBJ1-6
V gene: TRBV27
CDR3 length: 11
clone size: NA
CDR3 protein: ASTPGRNSPLH

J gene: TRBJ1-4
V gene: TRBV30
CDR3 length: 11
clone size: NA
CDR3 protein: AWERDRAEKLF

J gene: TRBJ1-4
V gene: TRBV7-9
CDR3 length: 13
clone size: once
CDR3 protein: ASSPRKAGEEKLF

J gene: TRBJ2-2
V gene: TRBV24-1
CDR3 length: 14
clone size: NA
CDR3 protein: ATSRRTSENTGELF

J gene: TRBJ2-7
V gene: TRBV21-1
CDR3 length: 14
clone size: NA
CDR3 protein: ASNHRLAQYYHEQY

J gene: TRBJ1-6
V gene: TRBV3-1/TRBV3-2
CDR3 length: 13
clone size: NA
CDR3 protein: ASSPYRGENSPLH

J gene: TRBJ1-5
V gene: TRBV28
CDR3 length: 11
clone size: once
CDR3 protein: ASSFPGIRPQH

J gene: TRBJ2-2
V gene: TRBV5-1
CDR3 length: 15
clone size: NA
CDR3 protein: ASSLVPSGSTGGELF

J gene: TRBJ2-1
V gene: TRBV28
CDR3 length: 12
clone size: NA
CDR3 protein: ASSSEQGRNEQF

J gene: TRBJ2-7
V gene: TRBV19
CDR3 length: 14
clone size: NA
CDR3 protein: ASSIVWTGRTYEQY

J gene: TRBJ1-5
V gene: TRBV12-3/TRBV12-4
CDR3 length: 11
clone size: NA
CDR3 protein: ASSLPPTQPQH

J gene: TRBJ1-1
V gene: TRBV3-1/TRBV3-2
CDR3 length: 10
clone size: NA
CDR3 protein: ARTGTNTEAF

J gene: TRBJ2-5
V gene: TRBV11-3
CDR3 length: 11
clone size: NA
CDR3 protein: ATSRSNSETQY

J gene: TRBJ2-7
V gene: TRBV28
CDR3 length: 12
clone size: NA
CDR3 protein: ASAPAGVSYEQY